This TCR beta chain emerged from a study of OX40 agonist ivuxolimab in advanced cancers. For the wider study: Ivuxolimab, which targeted the costimulatory receptor OX40 (CD134), was an agonistic, fully human IgG2 monoclonal antibody. Intravenous ivuxolimab was administered to patients every 2 weeks at six dose levels: 0.01, 0.1, 0.3, 1.5, 3 and 10 mg/kg. Of the roughly 51 patients in dose escalation, about 20 had hepatocellular carcinoma, about 15 had melanoma, 9 had renal cell carcinoma and 9 had head and neck cancer. The dose-escalation cohort was roughly 87% male with a mean age of 60 years, ranging from roughly 20 to 80. Patients were allowed to have had prior anti-PD-1, anti-PD-L1 or anti-CTLA-4 therapy, and 40% to 45% of the dose-escalation patients had been treated with checkpoint inhibitors. Partial responses occurred in three dose-escalation patients: two with cutaneous melanoma and one with hepatocellular carcinoma. Peripheral TCRbeta sequencing was intended to test whether TCR sequence diversity was altered and clonal T-cell expansion was caused by ivuxolimab. The paper covers the monotherapy dose-escalation part of the phase I ivuxolimab trial, which included N of about 56 patients.

The germline V gene supplies CDR1 SGDLS and CDR2 YYNGEE. The CDR3, cysteine through phenylalanine, is 17 amino acids long. Only CDR3 DNA remains: 51 bases, in frame from the first base. This clone was recorded once. Its antigen remains undetermined. The junction shows a germline mismatch at one end, possibly a read error. Genomic DNA was isolated from the sorted cells so that the TCRbeta CDR3 region could be sequenced. The immunoSEQ Assay was used to sequence the TCRbeta CDR3 regions. The table was pulled from immuneACCESS by TCRdb, which kept in-frame rearrangements only. Such tables lose some clones; where checked, under half of the loss comes from unresolved V genes, and the rest has no known cause. Present in this sample are fewer than 85,000 clones, 70% to 90% of which were seen just once. The leading ten clones occupy roughly 8% of the sample. Results the study describes overall, beyond this receptor: Antigen specificity was not determined for the clonally expanded peripheral T cells. Low levels of normalized T-cell clonal expansion were also seen in some patients who did not respond. At doses of 0.1 to 3.0 mg/kg, clonal expansion of both CD4+ and CD8+ blood T cells was observed from baseline to week 6. In the 0.1-3.0 mg/kg groups, partial responders had among the lowest normalized peripheral clonal expansion, particularly in CD8+ T cells. After ivuxolimab, expanded clones were on average more numerous among CD8+ T cells than among CD4+ T cells.

The trial excluded patients who had a history of autoimmune disease or were on systemic immunosuppression. Peripheral blood for TCR sequencing was collected from all dose cohorts at baseline, on cycle 4 day 1, and on cycle 7 day 1. The samples were drawn from a first-in-human, open-label, multicenter phase I dose-escalation trial of ivuxolimab. The trial enrolled adults with locally advanced or metastatic head and neck squamous cell, hepatocellular, melanoma or renal cell carcinoma. Before TCR sequencing, CD4+ T cells and CD8+ T cells from peripheral blood were sorted into separate populations. Sequenced here: CD4+ or CD8+ T cells sorted from blood, sampled in a trial of the OX40 agonist ivuxolimab. The receptor's source is an adult with an advanced solid tumor such as melanoma, head and neck, liver or kidney cancer. Rearrangement joined TRBV9 to TRBJ2-2, and 9 junction bases match TRBD1. The CDR3 corresponds to CASSVVVGTGNPGKLFF. The DNA sequence follows: TGTGCCAGCAGCGTAGTAGTCGGGACAGGGAACCCCGGGAAGCTGTTTTTT. Beyond the CDR3, the reference TRBV9 and TRBJ2-2 genes provide the residues; the full variable domain reads: DSGVTQTPKHLITATGQRVTLRCSPRSGDLSVYWYQQSLDQGLQFLIQYYNGEERAKGNILERFSAQQFPDLHSELNLSSLELGDSALYFCASSVVVGTGNPGKLFFGEGSRLTVL.